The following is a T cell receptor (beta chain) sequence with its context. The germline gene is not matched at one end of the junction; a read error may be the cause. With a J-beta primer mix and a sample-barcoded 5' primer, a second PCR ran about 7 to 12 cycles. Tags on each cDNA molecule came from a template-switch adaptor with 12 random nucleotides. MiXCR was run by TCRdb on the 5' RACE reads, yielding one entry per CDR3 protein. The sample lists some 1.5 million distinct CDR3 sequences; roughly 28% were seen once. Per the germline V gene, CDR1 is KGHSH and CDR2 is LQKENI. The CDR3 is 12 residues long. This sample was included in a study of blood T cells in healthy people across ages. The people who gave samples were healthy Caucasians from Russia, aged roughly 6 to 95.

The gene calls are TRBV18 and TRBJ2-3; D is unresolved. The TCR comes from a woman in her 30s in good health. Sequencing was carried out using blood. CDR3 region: CASPPIPDTQYF. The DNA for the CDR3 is TGTGCCAGCCCACCAATCCCAGATACGCAGTATTTT. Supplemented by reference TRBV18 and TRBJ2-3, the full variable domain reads NAGVMQNPRHLVRRRGQEARLRCSPMKGHSHVYWYRQLPEEGLKFMVYLQKENIIDESGMPKERFSAEFPKEGPSILRIQQVVRGDSAAYFCASPPIPDTQYFGPGTRLTVL.